Shown below are 11 T cell receptor beta chains from a single sample sequenced in a study of blood T cell repertoires in COVID-19. Method: immunoSEQ multiplex PCR; TCRdb's copy keeps in-frame clones and lacks some. The table has under 80,000 clones, approximately 80% seen once; the top ten hold around 41%. Sequenced sample: peripheral blood. The source of these receptors is a man at least 80 years old with acute or convalescent COVID-19.

The chain is built from TRBV4-1 and TRBJ1-4, with no clear D. Between the trimmed V and J ends, which lost 0 bases and 8 bases, there was a span of 16 bases. Germline V gene lookup returns CDR1 MGHRA and CDR2 YSYEKL. The CDR3 extends over 16 amino acids. The CDR3 loop reads CASSQDQEETWEKLFF. The DNA of the CDR3 is TGCGCCAGCAGCCAAGATCAGGAAGAGACATGGGAAAAACTGTTTTTT.

The CDR3 protein is CASSLTGGYTDTQYF. The CDR3, as DNA: TGTGCCAGCAGTTTAACGGGGGGGTACACAGATACGCAGTATTTT. The chain combines TRBV28 with TRBJ2-3; 8 nucleotides line up with TRBD2. The J segment lost 2 bases and the V segment lost 2 bases, leaving 3 bases of the junction unmatched. CDR3 length: 15 amino acids. CDR1 MDHEN and CDR2 SYDVKM come from the germline V gene.

The V gene is TRBV3-1 (or the pseudogene TRBV3-2), the J gene TRBJ2-7; 11 nucleotides match TRBD2. In germline, CDR1 is LGHDT, CDR2 YNNKEL (reference sequence). CDR3 size: 15 residues. The V and J ends lost 4 bases and 5 bases, in that order; junction bases with no gene match: 7. CDR3 sequence reads: CASSPLAGGSHEQYF. The CDR3 bases are TGTGCCAGCAGCCCATTAGCGGGGGGGTCCCACGAGCAGTACTTC.

V usage is TRBV12-5 and J usage is TRBJ2-1; 9 bases match TRBD1. Germline trimming cut 3 bases from V and 3 bases from J; bases unmatched to any gene: 6. CDR1 is LGHNT, CDR2 FRNRAP, per germline. The CDR3 is made up of 16 amino acids. The CDR3, as DNA: TGTGCTAGTGGTTTAGACCGGGACAGGGTCTACAATGAGCAGTTCTTC. Protein: CASGLDRDRVYNEQFF.

The gene calls are TRBV19 and TRBJ1-1, with D possibly matching TRBD1 (6 bases). Trimming removed 7 bases from V and 0 bases from J, with 12 bases in between. CDR1 LNHDA and CDR2 SQIVND come from the germline V gene (reference sequence). This CDR3 has 14 residues. Here the CDR3 reads CASTIGQLNTEAFF. The CDR3 DNA reads TGTGCCAGTACCATAGGACAGTTGAACACTGAAGCTTTCTTT.

The chain joins TRBV7-9 to TRBJ2-3; 7 positions match TRBD1. The CDR3 consists of 14 residues. V shed 5 bases, J shed 3 bases, and the junction held 5 bases outside the gene matches. Germline-derived CDR1 and CDR2 are SEHNR and FQNEAQ (reference sequence). The CDR3 region is CASSPGTATDTQYF. Written as DNA, the CDR3 is TGTGCCAGCAGCCCGGGGACAGCTACAGATACGCAGTATTTT.

The CDR3 nucleotides are TGTGCCAGCAGCTGGGGGCGGGACAGCAATGAGCAGTTCTTC. Residues: CASSWGRDSNEQFF. The chain recombines TRBV7-9 with TRBJ2-1, with D possibly TRBD1 on 7 matching bases. The CDR3 extends over 14 amino acids. CDR1 is SEHNR, CDR2 FQNEAQ, per germline (reference sequence). Between the trimmed V and J ends, which lost 4 bases and 6 bases, there was a span of 13 bases.

The rearrangement joins TRBV28 to TRBJ2-3, with D maybe TRBD2 (5 bases). CDR1 is MDHEN and CDR2 is SYDVKM in the germline V gene. CDR3 size: 15 residues. V lost 3 bases and J lost 3, with 13 bases in between. CDR3 DNA sequence: TGTGCCAGCAGTTTGGCCGGGGTCGGGACAGATACGCAGTATTTT. Translating it yields CASSLAGVGTDTQYF.

The chain combines TRBV10-3 with TRBJ1-2, with a tentative D call TRBD1 (5 bases). Trimming took off 5 bases at V and 5 bases at J, with 12 bases between the two ends. This CDR3 has 13 residues. CDR1 and CDR2 (germline): ENHRY, SYGVKD. In DNA form, the CDR3 reads TGTGCCATCAGTCCCGACAGTATATATGGCTACACCTTC. Residues: CAISPDSIYGYTF.

Concerning this clone: The sample holds other DNA sequences that translate to the same CDR3. The V gene is TRBV7-2, the J gene TRBJ1-3; 10 bases fit TRBD1. Germline V CDR1 and CDR2: SGHTA, FQGNSA. J gave up 3 bases and V 5 bases, and 4 bases lay outside the gene matches. The CDR3 sequence is 15 residues long. As DNA, the CDR3 is TGTGCCAGCAGCCTAGACAGGGGGCATGGAAACACCATATATTTT. Translation: CASSLDRGHGNTIYF.

This clone showed up just once. The chain recombines TRBV6-6 with TRBJ1-2, with D possibly TRBD1 on 6 matching bases. Trimming took 9 bases from V and 8 from J, leaving 16 bases between them. Germline V gene sequence: CDR1 MNHNY, CDR2 SVGAGI (reference sequence). CDR3 length: 12 residues. CDR3 protein: CASEWQGWGYTF. In DNA form, the CDR3 reads TGTGCCAGTGAGTGGCAGGGGTGGGGCTACACCTTC.